The TCR beta chain described here comes from a study of blood T cell repertoires in COVID-19. Across the whole study: Both acute and convalescent COVID-19 samples were obtained from the United States, Italy and Spain. T cells, B-cell-depleted T cells, or PBMCs supplied cDNA or gDNA.

The CDR3 runs to 14 residues. CDR1 is MNHEY, CDR2 SMNVEV, per germline (reference sequence). V was trimmed by 3 bases and J by 7 bases, leaving 10 bases between them. This clone was counted ten times or more. Produced via immunoSEQ multiplex PCR; TCRdb's table is partial and in-frame only. In the table there are 250,000 or so clones, about 91% of which are singletons. This clonotype originated in a woman aged 35 to 49 who had recovered from COVID-19. V is TRBV27 and J is TRBJ1-6, with a weak D call TRBD1 (5 bases). What was sequenced was peripheral blood. The CDR3 sequence is CASSFRTPNSPLHF. CDR3 sequence (DNA): TGTGCCAGCAGTTTTCGGACACCGAATTCACCCCTCCACTTT.